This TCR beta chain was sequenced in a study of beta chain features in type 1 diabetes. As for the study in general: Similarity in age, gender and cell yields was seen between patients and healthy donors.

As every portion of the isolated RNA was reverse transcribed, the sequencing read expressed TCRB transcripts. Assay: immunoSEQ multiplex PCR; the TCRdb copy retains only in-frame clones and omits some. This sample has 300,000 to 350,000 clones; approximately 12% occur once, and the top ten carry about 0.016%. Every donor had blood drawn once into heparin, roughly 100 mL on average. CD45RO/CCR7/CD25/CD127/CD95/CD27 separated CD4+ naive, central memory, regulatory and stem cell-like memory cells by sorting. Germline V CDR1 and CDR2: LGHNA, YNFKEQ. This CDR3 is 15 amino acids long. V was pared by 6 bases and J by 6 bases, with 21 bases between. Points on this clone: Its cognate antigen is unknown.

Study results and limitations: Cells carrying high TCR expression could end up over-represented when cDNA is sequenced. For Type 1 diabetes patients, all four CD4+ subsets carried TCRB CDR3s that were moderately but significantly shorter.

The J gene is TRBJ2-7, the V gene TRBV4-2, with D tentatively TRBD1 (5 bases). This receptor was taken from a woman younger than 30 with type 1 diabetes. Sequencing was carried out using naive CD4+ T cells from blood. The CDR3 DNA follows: TGTGCCAGCAGGGACGATAGGATCCAGGGCGGCGAGCAGTACTTC. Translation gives CASRDDRIQGGEQYF.